This TCR beta chain was retrieved from a study of blood T cell repertoires in COVID-19. Individuals aged about 18 to 95 years were recruited from fewer than 30 US areas. Cohort assignment relied on participant-reported clinical history. Exposed volunteers were people who met a COVID-19 case within 2 weeks before study entry. This CDR3 region has 17 residues. Germline loops: CDR1 LGHDT, CDR2 YNNKEL (reference sequence). V lost 1 base to trimming and J lost 3 bases, with 19 bases between them. TCRdb keeps only in-frame clones here, not all; method: immunoSEQ multiplex PCR. The sample comprises more than 300,000 clones, around nine tenths of which are singletons, and roughly 3.9% rests with the top ten. The count of this clone is one.

Sequences were obtained from PBMCs or T cells enriched from blood (not recorded which). This chain joins TRBV3-1 (or the pseudogene TRBV3-2) and TRBJ2-7; maybe TRBD1 (6 bases). The source of this sequence is a woman aged 25 to 39 who had been exposed to COVID-19. CDR3 nucleotides: TGTGCCAGCAGCCAAGGTTTGAACAGGGTAGTACTCTACGAGCAGTACTTC. It translates to CASSQGLNRVVLYEQYF.